These 27 T cell receptor beta chains were sequenced from one sample in a study of T-cell memory formation after mild COVID-19. Each CDR3 protein gets one entry after TCRdb re-called the 5' RACE reads with MiXCR. The table shows about 320,000 distinct CDR3 sequences, with approximately 14% occurring only once. Sequencing was done on a sample of PBMCs or a T cell subset sorted from them (not recorded which). Receptors originate from a man aged 18 to 29 who had mild COVID-19 (a few samples of this study predate the infection). Cell type and time point are not known.

This sequence joins TRBV4-1 and TRBJ2-3; tentatively, D is TRBD2 (5 bases). The germline V and J ends were trimmed by 0 bases and 7 bases, with 11 bases remaining between them. Germline V lookup: CDR1 MGHRA, CDR2 YSYEKL. The CDR3 consists of 14 residues. CDR3 bases: TGCGCCAGCAGCCAAGATCCCCCGGGGTATACGCAGTATTTT. Its translation: CASSQDPPGYTQYF.

This chain links TRBV27 with TRBJ1-5, with D maybe TRBD1 (5 bases). There are 15 residues in the CDR3. Germline CDR1 is MNHEY and CDR2 is SMNVEV (reference sequence). V lost 0 bases, J lost 3 bases, and 9 bases lay in between. The CDR3 DNA follows: TGTGCCAGCAGTTTATCGGCCAGGGCCAATCAGCCCCAGCATTTT. Protein: CASSLSARANQPQHF.

The chain uses TRBV7-6 and TRBJ2-2; 7 bases line up with TRBD2. Germline lookup yields CDR1 SGHVS and CDR2 FNYEAQ. The CDR3 is 16 residues long. With 4 bases clipped from V and 5 bases from J, the junction kept 10 bases outside the gene matches. This CDR3 is CASSSKTSLSTGELFF. In DNA, the CDR3 is TGTGCCAGCAGCTCCAAGACTAGCCTCTCAACCGGGGAGCTGTTTTTT.

This clonotype was recorded only once. V gene TRBV7-3 combines with J gene TRBJ1-1, with D uncertain. The V gene's germline CDR1 is SGHTA and CDR2 FQGTGA. Trimming left V 4 bases short and J 4 bases short, with 13 bases between. This CDR3 has 14 amino acids. This CDR3 is CASSSRPDGTEAFF. DNA of the CDR3: TGTGCCAGCAGCTCCCGCCCGGACGGCACTGAAGCTTTCTTT.

The genes are TRBV2 and TRBJ2-7; D ambiguous. Per the germline V gene, CDR1 is SNHLY and CDR2 is FYNNEI. The CDR3 extends over 14 amino acids. The germline V and J ends were trimmed by 5 bases and 1 base, with 12 bases remaining between them. In nucleotides, the CDR3 is TGTGCCAGCAGTAACGGTTTTCAGTCCTACGAGCAGTACTTC. It yields the protein CASSNGFQSYEQYF.

The chain has TRBV4-3 and TRBJ2-7; possibly TRBD2 for D (5 bases). V was clipped by 0 bases and J by 6 bases, with 12 bases between them. CDR3 size: 14 residues. From germline, CDR1 is LGHNA and CDR2 YSLEER. CDR3 DNA sequence: TGCGCCAGCAGCCAAGACTCGGGGAAGGGCGAGCAGTACTTC. This gives the protein CASSQDSGKGEQYF.

J is TRBJ2-5 and V is TRBV6-2 or TRBV6-3; weak D call: TRBD2 (5 bases). The germline V and J ends were trimmed by 8 bases and 5 bases, with 21 bases remaining between them. Germline V gene lookup returns CDR1 MNHEY and CDR2 SVGEGT. The CDR3 consists of 15 residues. CDR3 amino acids: CASSSPRRGSETQYF. For the CDR3, the DNA is TGTGCCAGCTCCTCCCCCCGCCGGGGAAGCGAGACCCAGTACTTC.

The chain has TRBV7-8 and TRBJ1-1, with D perhaps TRBD1 (5 bases). The germline CDR1 and CDR2 sequences are SGHVS and FQNEAQ. V shed 6 bases and J shed 5 bases, with 10 bases lying between them. This CDR3 has 12 amino acids. The CDR3 is CASRAGTTEAFF. The DNA for the CDR3 is TGTGCCAGCAGAGCCGGGACGACTGAAGCTTTCTTT.

The chain combines TRBV6-5 with TRBJ2-1; perhaps D is TRBD1 or TRBD2 (5 bases each). CDR1 and CDR2 from the germline V gene are MNHEY and SVGAGI. The V gene lost 8 bases and the J gene lost 6 bases, with 17 bases spanning the gap. This CDR3 has 14 residues. The CDR3 region is CASGTYGAINEQFF. The CDR3, as DNA: TGTGCCAGCGGTACCTACGGGGCAATCAATGAGCAGTTCTTC.

This clonotype was seen a handful of times. The rearrangement links TRBV4-2 to TRBJ2-1; weak D call: TRBD2 (5 bases). The CDR3 length is 15 residues. V dropped 4 bases and J dropped 5 bases, with 15 bases sitting between them. The germline V gene has CDR1 LGHNA and CDR2 YNFKEQ. The CDR3 reads CASSPSRGLHNEQFF. CDR3 in DNA: TGTGCCAGCAGCCCCTCAAGAGGGCTTCACAATGAGCAGTTCTTC.

This clonotype was recorded a few times. The CDR3 spells CASRAGGARTDTQYF. For the CDR3, the DNA is TGTGCCAGCAGGGCAGGGGGCGCGAGGACAGATACGCAGTATTTT. V usage is TRBV7-9 and J usage is TRBJ2-3; 8 positions agree with TRBD1. CDR1 and CDR2 from the germline V gene are SEHNR and FQNEAQ (reference sequence). This CDR3 comprises 15 residues. Unmatched junction bases numbered 8, after V lost 6 bases and J lost 3 bases.

The chain combines TRBV6-5 with TRBJ2-7; TRBD1 is a possible D gene (8 bases). Germline CDR1 and CDR2: MNHEY and SVGAGI. V shed 6 bases and J shed 0 bases, with 15 bases lying between them. The CDR3 consists of 15 residues. The CDR3 loop reads CASSPTGGDSYEQYF. CDR3 nucleotides: TGTGCCAGCAGCCCCACAGGGGGGGACTCCTACGAGCAGTACTTC.

The V and J genes are TRBV5-4 and TRBJ2-5, with D perhaps matching TRBD1 or TRBD2 (5 bases each). The CDR3 is 13 residues long. Between the trimmed V and J ends, which lost 4 bases and 4 bases, there was a span of 11 bases. In germline, CDR1 is SGHNT, CDR2 YYREEE (reference sequence). The CDR3 protein is CASSLGPVETQYF. The CDR3 bases are TGTGCCAGCAGCCTGGGACCGGTAGAGACCCAGTACTTC.

Here the CDR3 reads CASSLEAGESYEQYV. DNA of the CDR3: TGTGCCAGCAGCTTGGAGGCAGGGGAATCCTACGAGCAGTACGTC. The J gene is TRBJ2-7, the V gene TRBV5-6; TRBD1 might be the D (6 bases). This CDR3 contains 15 residues. The germline V and J ends were trimmed by 0 bases and 1 base, with 11 bases remaining between them. Germline V gene lookup returns CDR1 SGHDT and CDR2 YYEEEE.

This chain joins TRBV11-2 and TRBJ1-2; D unresolved. Trimming removed 3 bases at V and 6 bases at J, with 23 bases between. Per the germline V gene, CDR1 is SGHAT and CDR2 is FQNNGV. There are 17 residues in the CDR3. In nucleotides, the CDR3 is TGTGCCAGCAGCTTGATCGAGAACGGTCTTAAGAAAGATGGCTACACCTTC. Residues: CASSLIENGLKKDGYTF.

This clonotype was counted ten times or more. The chain has TRBV4-3 and TRBJ2-7; D could derive from TRBD1 or TRBD2 (5 bases each). This CDR3 contains 15 residues. The V gene lost 0 bases and the J gene lost 0 bases, with 9 bases spanning the gap. Looked up from germline, CDR1 is LGHNA and CDR2 is YSLEER. CDR3 DNA: TGCGCCAGCAGCCAAGAAGAGGGGAGCTCCTACGAGCAGTACTTC. Its protein product is CASSQEEGSSYEQYF.

This clonotype came up a few times. The chain couples TRBV11-2 to TRBJ1-3; D is ambiguous. The CDR3 has 17 amino acids. V was pared by 0 bases and J by 0 bases, with 12 bases between. Germline loops: CDR1 SGHAT, CDR2 FQNNGV. The CDR3 DNA reads as TGTGCCAGCAGCTTAGATGTACAGTTGAGCTCTGGAAACACCATATATTTT. Residues: CASSLDVQLSSGNTIYF.

This clonotype was found a few times. The chain is built from TRBV4-1 and TRBJ1-1, with 8 bases matching TRBD1. The CDR3 spans 15 residues. Losses at the gene ends were 2 bases for V and 6 bases for J; bases not matched to a gene: 8. Germline V lookup: CDR1 MGHRA, CDR2 YSYEKL. The CDR3 region has the DNA TGCGCCAGCAGCCAAATAGAACAGGGGGTCGCTGAAGCTTTCTTT. Translated: CASSQIEQGVAEAFF.

This clonotype was counted only a few times. V gene TRBV21-1 combines with J gene TRBJ2-6. TRBV21-1 is reported as a pseudogene. The CDR3 consists of 15 residues. The CDR3 spells CASSTTPSGANVLTF. The CDR3 DNA follows: TGTGCCAGCAGCACTACTCCTTCTGGGGCCAACGTCCTGACTTTC.

The chain couples TRBV11-2 to TRBJ1-6; TRBD1 aligns across 9 bases. CDR1 is SGHAT, CDR2 FQNNGV, per germline. J lost 7 bases, V lost 4 bases, and 11 bases had no gene match. CDR3 length: 17 amino acids. This CDR3 reads CASSSIRGTGPNSPLHF. CDR3 sequence (DNA): TGTGCCAGCAGCTCTATCCGCGGGACAGGGCCGAATTCACCCCTCCACTTT.

A few counts support this clonotype. The rearrangement uses TRBV4-1 and TRBJ1-1, with TRBD1 as a possible D gene (6 bases). V gave up 1 base and J gave up 2 bases, with 11 bases separating them. The CDR3 spans 15 residues. Looked up from germline, CDR1 is MGHRA and CDR2 is YSYEKL. The CDR3 spells CASSQARGPNTEAFF. The CDR3 DNA reads as TGCGCCAGCAGCCAAGCCCGGGGGCCTAACACTGAAGCTTTCTTT.

This clonotype was recorded a few times. This chain links TRBV7-6 with TRBJ2-6; no firm D call. Trimming stripped 5 bases from V and 0 bases from J, with 8 bases between. CDR1 is SGHVS and CDR2 is FNYEAQ in the germline V gene. CDR3 length equals 15 residues. The CDR3 coding sequence is TGTGCCAGCAGCCGGACCCTCTCTGGGGCCAACGTCCTGACTTTC. Its protein is CASSRTLSGANVLTF.

This clonotype was observed a few times. The gene calls are TRBV5-1 and TRBJ1-1, with D maybe TRBD1 (5 bases). This CDR3 region has 14 residues. V was trimmed by 4 bases and J by 1 base, leaving 11 bases between them. Per germline, CDR1 SGHRS and CDR2 YFSETQ. DNA of the CDR3: TGCGCCAGCAGCATGGGACCGTCGAACACTGAAGCTTTCTTT. Translated, it gives CASSMGPSNTEAFF.

The chain couples TRBV11-2 to TRBJ2-1, with D possibly matching TRBD2 (5 bases). The CDR3 length is 14 residues. The V and J ends lost 1 base and 6 bases respectively, with 10 bases between them. CDR1 is SGHAT and CDR2 is FQNNGV in the germline V gene. CDR3 loop: CASSLAGSSNEQFF. The DNA of the CDR3 is TGTGCCAGCAGCTTAGCGGGGAGCAGCAATGAGCAGTTCTTC.

This clonotype was found once. V is TRBV5-1 and J is TRBJ1-1, with D possibly matching TRBD1 (5 bases). The CDR3 runs to 18 residues. V lost 0 bases to trimming and J lost 4 bases, with 22 bases between them. CDR1 and CDR2 (germline): SGHRS, YFSETQ. This chain's CDR3 is CASSLAYYYGQGLTEAFF. For the CDR3, the DNA is TGCGCCAGCAGCTTGGCTTATTATTACGGGCAGGGTCTCACTGAAGCTTTCTTT.

This chain connects TRBV6-5 to TRBJ2-7, with a tentative D call TRBD1 (6 bases). Germline V gene lookup returns CDR1 MNHEY and CDR2 SVGAGI. The V end lost 5 bases, the J end lost 0 bases, and 14 bases lay between the germline ends. The CDR3 is made up of 15 amino acids. CDR3 nucleotide sequence: TGTGCCAGCAGTCCCCGACAGGTGAGCTCCTACGAGCAGTACTTC. Translation: CASSPRQVSSYEQYF.

The chain is built from TRBV30 and TRBJ2-7, with TRBD1 matching over 9 bases. The CDR3 is 15 residues long. Germline V gene lookup returns CDR1 GTSNPN and CDR2 SVGIG (reference sequence). Trimming cost V 2 bases and J 3 bases; bases outside gene matches: 8. The CDR3 loop reads CAWSLPGQGHYEQYF. For the CDR3, the DNA is TGTGCCTGGAGTTTACCGGGACAGGGTCACTACGAGCAGTACTTC. Full variable domain (missing parts from reference TRBV30 and TRBJ2-7): SQTIHQWPATLVQPVGSPLSLECTVEGTSNPNLYWYRQAAGRGLQLLFYSVGIGQISSEVPQNLSASRPQDRQFILSSKKLLLSDSGFYLCAWSLPGQGHYEQYFGPGTRLTVT.